This T cell receptor beta chain was sequenced in a study of control samples from healthy donors and cancer patients. Some clones are missing from TCRdb's copy, which holds only in-frame ones; the method was immunoSEQ multiplex PCR. This table has 100,000 to 150,000 clones, approximately 91% appearing once. Looked up from germline, CDR1 is PRHDT and CDR2 is FYEKMQ (reference sequence). V trimming: 5 bases; J trimming: 8 bases; junction bases outside the gene matches: 7. The CDR3 totals 15 residues. The source is a man aged 45 to 65 in good health. Input material: blood. The chain is built from TRBV13 and TRBJ2-1; 12 bases agree with TRBD1. The CDR3 DNA sequence: TGTGCCAGCAGCATCGGGACAGGGGGCATGGATGAGCAGTTCTTC. It is translated as CASSIGTGGMDEQFF.